A single sample gave rise to the 15 T cell receptor beta chains below, sequenced in a study of control samples from healthy donors and cancer patients. Assay used: immunoSEQ multiplex PCR; TCRdb lists only in-frame clones, some missing. Of 77,000 or so clones listed, roughly 89% are singletons. The sample taken for sequencing was blood. The receptors stem from a man younger than 45 in good health.

The chain uses TRBV30 and TRBJ2-1, with 9 bases fitting TRBD2. J gave up 4 bases and V 0 bases, and 7 bases lay outside the gene matches. The CDR3 totals 16 residues. Germline values: CDR1 GTSNPN, CDR2 SVGIG (reference sequence). CDR3 amino acids: CAWSVPAGGPYNEQFF. For the CDR3, the DNA is TGTGCCTGGAGTGTACCAGCGGGAGGCCCTTACAATGAGCAGTTCTTC.

The chain carries TRBV18 and TRBJ1-3; D is perhaps TRBD1 (5 bases). V dropped 3 bases and J dropped 0 bases, with 9 bases sitting between them. Germline V gives CDR1 KGHSH, CDR2 LQKENI. The CDR3 is 15 residues long. CDR3 DNA: TGTGCCAGCTCACCGAGACAGAACTCTGGAAACACCATATATTTT. Residues: CASSPRQNSGNTIYF. The whole variable domain, filled in from reference TRBV18 and TRBJ1-3, reads NAGVMQNPRHLVRRRGQEARLRCSPMKGHSHVYWYRQLPEEGLKFMVYLQKENIIDESGMPKERFSAEFPKEGPSILRIQQVVRGDSAAYFCASSPRQNSGNTIYFGEGSWLTVV.

The chain's CDR3 is CASSLGETGVSDTQYF. In nucleotides, the CDR3 is TGCGCCAGCAGCTTGGGTGAGACAGGGGTCTCAGATACGCAGTATTTT. The rearrangement links TRBV5-1 to TRBJ2-3; 8 nucleotides agree with TRBD1. V was clipped by 0 bases and J by 4 bases; unmatched bases: 7. The germline gives CDR1 SGHRS, CDR2 YFSETQ. The CDR3 is made up of 16 amino acids.

The CDR3 DNA reads as TGTGCCACCAGCAGAGCAAGGGGCCGAAGCACAGATACGCAGTATTTT. Encoded protein: CATSRARGRSTDTQYF. The rearrangement joins TRBV15 to TRBJ2-3; D is perhaps TRBD1 (5 bases). The V gene lost 1 base and the J gene lost 0 bases, with 11 bases spanning the gap. The CDR3 covers 16 residues. Per germline, CDR1 LNHNV and CDR2 YYDKDF (reference sequence). Together with reference TRBV15 and TRBJ2-3, the CDR3 gives the full variable domain: DAMVIQNPRYQVTQFGKPVTLSCSQTLNHNVMYWYQQKSSQAPKLLFHYYDKDFNNEADTPDNFQSRRPNTSFCFLDIRSPGLGDTAMYLCATSRARGRSTDTQYFGPGTRLTVL.

The rearrangement links TRBV30 to TRBJ1-1; D possibly corresponds to TRBD1 (6 bases). Trimming removed 5 bases from V and 1 base from J, with 8 bases in between. Germline lookup yields CDR1 GTSNPN and CDR2 SVGIG (reference sequence). CDR3 length: 12 amino acids. The DNA for the CDR3 is TGTGCCTGGGAACAGGGGAACACTGAAGCTTTCTTT. This sequence encodes CAWEQGNTEAFF.

The rearrangement joins TRBV27 to TRBJ1-5; no clear D. The V and J ends lost 5 bases and 0 bases respectively, with 5 bases between them. CDR3 length: 13 residues. Germline-derived CDR1 and CDR2 are MNHEY and SMNVEV (reference sequence). CDR3 DNA sequence: TGTGCCAGCAGTGTCACTAGCAATCAGCCCCAGCATTTT. Residues: CASSVTSNQPQHF.

This rearrangement joins TRBV5-1 to TRBJ1-4; D is uncertain. V was cut by 4 bases and J by 0 bases, with 10 bases left in between. Germline CDR1 and CDR2: SGHRS and YFSETQ. This CDR3 spans 15 amino acids. CDR3 in DNA: TGCGCCAGCAGCGTGACGCCTACAACTAATGAAAAACTGTTTTTT. Protein sequence: CASSVTPTTNEKLFF.

The genes are TRBV11-2 and TRBJ2-7; 7 bases line up with TRBD1. J lost 1 base, V lost 8 bases, and 2 bases had no gene match. The germline V gene encodes CDR1 SGHAT and CDR2 FQNNGV. This CDR3 is 12 amino acids long. The CDR3 nucleotides are TGTGCCAGCTTGGGACAGTCCTACGAGCAGTACTTC. It yields the protein CASLGQSYEQYF. The variable domain in full, with the rest retrieved from reference TRBV11-2 and TRBJ2-7, is EAGVAQSPRYKIIEKRQSVAFWCNPISGHATLYWYQQILGQGPKLLIQFQNNGVVDDSQLPKDRFSAERLKGVDSTLKIQPAKLEDSAVYLCASLGQSYEQYFGPGTRLTVT.

The V call is TRBV27, the J call TRBJ2-7; TRBD2 aligns across 13 bases. Germline V gene sequence: CDR1 MNHEY, CDR2 SMNVEV (reference sequence). The CDR3 totals 15 residues. Losses at the gene ends were 6 bases for V and 4 bases for J; bases not matched to a gene: 6. CDR3 sequence reads: CASSLGLAGVYEQYF. The CDR3 coding sequence is TGTGCCAGCAGCCTCGGACTAGCGGGAGTGTACGAGCAGTACTTC.

V usage is TRBV6-2 or TRBV6-3 and J usage is TRBJ1-5, with D hard to call. The CDR3 extends over 15 amino acids. V lost 1 base and J lost 0, with 7 bases in between. The V gene's germline CDR1 is MNHEY and CDR2 SVGEGT. This CDR3 reads CASSYYLDSNQPQHF. The CDR3, as DNA: TGTGCCAGCAGTTACTACCTGGATAGCAATCAGCCCCAGCATTTT.

The rearrangement uses TRBV5-1 and TRBJ1-2; D unclear. The CDR3 is 14 amino acids. Germline CDR1 reads SGHRS; CDR2 reads YFSETQ. V lost 0 bases to trimming and J lost 10 bases, with 16 bases between them. CDR3 residues: CASSLAWVQPPYTF. The CDR3 DNA reads TGCGCCAGCAGCTTGGCTTGGGTCCAACCCCCCTACACCTTC.

The chain uses TRBV20-1 and TRBJ1-2, with D hard to call. This CDR3 has 9 residues. Germline V gene lookup returns CDR1 DFQATT and CDR2 SNEGSKA (reference sequence). Deletions cut 0 bases from V and 7 bases from J, with 0 bases between. The CDR3 DNA reads TGCAGTGCTAGAGATGGCTACACCTTC. It translates to CSARDGYTF.

V usage is TRBV7-6 and J usage is TRBJ2-1; D is undetermined. The length of the CDR3 is 15 residues. Per the germline V gene, CDR1 is SGHVS and CDR2 is FNYEAQ. V was cut by 0 bases and J by 6 bases, with 12 bases left in between. The DNA for the CDR3 is TGTGCCAGCAGCTTAGCTTTTGGGCCGTTCAATGAGCAGTTCTTC. It specifies CASSLAFGPFNEQFF.

This chain links TRBV27 with TRBJ2-7, with TRBD2 as a possible D gene (5 bases). Germline V gives CDR1 MNHEY, CDR2 SMNVEV (reference sequence). This CDR3 has 15 amino acids. V dropped 7 bases and J dropped 2 bases, with 18 bases sitting between them. The CDR3 coding sequence is TGTGCCAGCATCGGTCTCAGCGGACGTACCTACGAGCAGTACTTC. This encodes CASIGLSGRTYEQYF.

The chain employs TRBV11-1 and TRBJ2-5; TRBD1 or TRBD2 may be the D gene (5 bases each). Germline loops: CDR1 SGHAT, CDR2 FQDESV (reference sequence). The CDR3 has 16 residues. V lost 4 bases, J lost 5 bases, and 20 bases lay in between. Written as DNA, the CDR3 is TGTGCCAGCAGCTATCGGAGCGGCCGAGAGGGGGAGACCCAGTACTTC. This sequence encodes CASSYRSGREGETQYF.